These T cell receptor beta chains were read from a single sample in a study of Graves' ophthalmopathy and Graves' hyperthyroidism. Using its own MiXCR run on the multiplex PCR reads, TCRdb lists one record per CDR3 protein. This table has 360,000 or so distinct CDR3 sequences, around 18% appearing once. The sample was peripheral blood. These receptors were taken from a woman in her late teens or twenties with Graves' ophthalmopathy. The CDR3 runs from the conserved cysteine through the conserved F or W. A D gene is named only where the DNA matches it firmly. Clone size, where shown, is once, few, many, or a class for clones that have expanded.

V gene	J gene	D gene	clone size	CDR3 DNA	CDR3 protein
TRBV12-3/TRBV12-4	TRBJ2-7	NA	NA	TGTGCCAGCAGAACCACCTCCCAATTGGAGCAGTACTTC	CASRTTSQLEQYF
TRBV6-2/TRBV6-3	TRBJ1-2	NA	many	TGTGCCAGCAGTTACCGCGAAAACTATGGCTACACCTTC	CASSYRENYGYTF
TRBV11-2	TRBJ1-5	TRBD1	many	TGTGCCAGCAGCTTAAAGGAGGGACAGCCAAGCAATCAGCCCCAGCATTTT	CASSLKEGQPSNQPQHF
TRBV10-3	TRBJ2-7	NA	many	TGTGCCATCAGTGAGTCGGTAATGGACGAGCAGTACTTC	CAISESVMDEQYF
TRBV12-3/TRBV12-4	TRBJ2-7	NA	NA	TGTGCCAGCAGTTTGTATCCGGAACCCCCCGAGCAGTACTTC	CASSLYPEPPEQYF
TRBV29-1	TRBJ1-1	NA	many	TGCAGCGTTTCGTACTCGAACACTGAAGCTTTCTTT	CSVSYSNTEAFF
TRBV28	TRBJ2-5	NA	many	TGTGCCAGCAGTTTACCCACTGAGACCCAGTACTTC	CASSLPTETQYF
TRBV11-2	TRBJ2-7	TRBD2	NA	TGTGCCAGCAGTCCTCTAGCGGGGGGAAACTACGAGCAGTACTTC	CASSPLAGGNYEQYF
TRBV25-1	TRBJ2-5	NA	many	TGTGCCAGCAGATCGGGGGAGACCCAGTACTTC	CASRSGETQYF
TRBV6-1	TRBJ2-6	NA	NA	TGTGCCAGCACCCAAGGGGTAACCGGGGCCAACGTCCTGACTTTC	CASTQGVTGANVLTF
TRBV6-5	TRBJ1-1	NA	many	TGTGCCAGCAGTTACTCGAGCGTAAGGATTGAAGCTTTCTTT	CASSYSSVRIEAFF
TRBV6-1	TRBJ1-1	TRBD1	NA	TGTGCCAGCAGCAAAACCGACAGGGCTGAAGCTTTCTTT	CASSKTDRAEAFF
TRBV30	TRBJ1-1	NA	many	TGTGCCTGCCCGGGGTGGGGAAAGGAAGCTTTCTTT	CACPGWGKEAFF
TRBV9	TRBJ2-7	NA	NA	TGTGCCAGCAGTGTGAACCCTTCCTACGAGCAGTACTTC	CASSVNPSYEQYF
TRBV6-2/TRBV6-3	TRBJ2-7	TRBD2	many	TGTGCCAGCTCCCGGACTAGCGGGCCTATCGCCTACGAGCAGTACTTC	CASSRTSGPIAYEQYF
TRBV6-1	TRBJ1-3	TRBD1	many	TGTGCCAGCAGAGCCGGACAGGCGAGCTCTGGAAACACCATATATTTT	CASRAGQASSGNTIYF
TRBV6-5	TRBJ1-2	NA	many	TGTGCCAGCGGCTACTCCGACTATGGCTACACCTTC	CASGYSDYGYTF
TRBV28	TRBJ1-5	NA	many	TGTGCCAGCAGCCGGACAGTAAACAATCAGCCCCAGCATTTT	CASSRTVNNQPQHF
TRBV13	TRBJ1-1	NA	many	TGTGCCAGCAGCGCCGCCGCCCGACTGACTGAAGCTTTCTTT	CASSAAARLTEAFF
TRBV4-1	TRBJ1-3	NA	many	TGCGCCAGCAGCCCCATAGGCGGCGGAAACACCATATATTTT	CASSPIGGGNTIYF
TRBV9	TRBJ1-5	TRBD1	many	TGTGCCAGCAGCGAGACAGGGTGGGGACAGCCCCAGCATTTT	CASSETGWGQPQHF
TRBV11-2	TRBJ1-1	TRBD1	many	TGTGCCAGCAGCCTACAGGGGGCAAGCGAGAACACTGAAGCTTTCTTT	CASSLQGASENTEAFF
TRBV7-9	TRBJ2-7	TRBD2	few	TGTGCCAGCAGCTTAGCGACTAGCGTTTCCTACGAGCAGTACTTC	CASSLATSVSYEQYF
TRBV20-1	TRBJ1-5	NA	NA	TGCAGTGCTAGAGAGTGGGGCACATCTCAGCCCCAGCATTTT	CSAREWGTSQPQHF
TRBV12-5	TRBJ2-5	NA	many	TGTGCTAGTGGTTTGCTGGGGGAGACCCAGTACTTC	CASGLLGETQYF
TRBV4-3	TRBJ2-7	TRBD1	many	TGCGCCAGCAGCCCAGGGACAGGGAGGGTCTACGAGCAGTACTTC	CASSPGTGRVYEQYF
TRBV12-3/TRBV12-4	TRBJ1-2	TRBD1	many	TGTGCCAGCAGTTACAGGGGGTTTACCTTC	CASSYRGFTF
TRBV7-9	TRBJ1-1	NA	many	TGTGCCAGCAGCCGGCAGTTGGACACTGAAGCTTTCTTT	CASSRQLDTEAFF
TRBV3-1	TRBJ1-1	NA	NA	TGTGCCAGCAGCAGATCAGGGGTTACCATGAACACTGAAGCTTTCTTT	CASSRSGVTMNTEAFF
TRBV6-1	TRBJ1-1	NA	NA	TGTGCCAGCAGAGCAGGGGTTCTCACTGAAGCTTTCTTT	CASRAGVLTEAFF
TRBV12-3/TRBV12-4	TRBJ2-7	NA	many	TGTGCCACCCAAGGGGGGCCTGGGGCCTCCTACGAGCAGTACTTC	CATQGGPGASYEQYF
TRBV6-1	TRBJ1-5	TRBD1	many	TGTGCCAGCACGCGGACAGGGTATGGCAATCAGCCCCAGCATTTT	CASTRTGYGNQPQHF
TRBV2	TRBJ1-6	NA	many	TGTGCCAGCAGTATGCCGGTGGTAGGGTCACCCCTCCACTTT	CASSMPVVGSPLHF
TRBV6-1	TRBJ2-7	TRBD2	NA	TGTGCCAGCAGTGAGGTGCTAGCGGGATACGAGCAGTACTTC	CASSEVLAGYEQYF
TRBV28	TRBJ1-5	TRBD1	NA	TGTGCCAGCAGGGGCCCGGGGACAGGGACAGGTAGGGATCAGCCCCAGCATTTT	CASRGPGTGTGRDQPQHF
TRBV6-4	TRBJ1-6	TRBD1	many	TGTGCCAGCAGTGACTCCGGGACAGGGGCGGCGGCGTCACCCCTCCACTTT	CASSDSGTGAAASPLHF
TRBV9	TRBJ2-5	NA	many	TGTGCCAGCAGCCCGAGTCGTTCAGAGACCCAGTACTTC	CASSPSRSETQYF
TRBV24-1	TRBJ1-3	TRBD1	NA	TGTGCCACCGGAGACAGGGCTGGAAACACCATATATTTT	CATGDRAGNTIYF